Sequencing of this TCR beta chain was carried out in a study of T cells after yellow fever vaccination. In the study overall: SMART-Seq v4 Ultra Low Input prepared the low-cell-number fractions.

Study-level points and caveats: Contaminating bulk clonotypes could be abundant in FACS-sorted repertoires.

TCRdb re-analysed the 5' RACE reads in MiXCR, keeping a single row per CDR3 protein. The sample lists more than 300,000 distinct CDR3 sequences, around 10% seen once, with less than 3.5% in the top ten. In this sample, this clonotype turned up a few times. Its antigen is not known. The TCR was taken from a man aged 18 to 29 who received the YFV17D yellow fever vaccine. Sample: CD4+ T cells sorted from PBMCs, taken 45 days after the yellow fever booster vaccination.

The CDR3 DNA reads TGCGCCAGCAGCTCTCAGAACTCCTACGAGCAGTACTTC. It is translated as CASSSQNSYEQYF. V gene TRBV5-1 combines with J gene TRBJ2-7; D remains unclear. From germline, CDR1 is SGHRS and CDR2 YFSETQ. The CDR3 consists of 13 residues. The ends were cut back, 3 bases at V and 0 bases at J, with 7 bases in the middle.